Listed below are T cell receptor beta chains from one sample, sequenced in a study of response to subunit inactivated influenza vaccine. One entry per CDR3 protein results from TCRdb running MiXCR on the RT-PCR reads. The data show 430,000 or so distinct CDR3 sequences, with about a tenth seen just once and more than 10% held by the top ten. The sample was PBMCs from blood, taken 45 days after vaccination. All receptors derive from a man aged 50-60 years who received an inactivated influenza vaccine. Each CDR3 is given with its conserved first and last residue. A D gene is named only where the DNA matches it firmly. Where a row states a size, it is once, few, many or the class of an expanded clone; other rows omit it.

V gene	D gene	clone size	J gene	CDR3 DNA	CDR3 protein
TRBV7-2	TRBD1	few	TRBJ1-1	TGTGCCAGCAGCAAGTCGCCCGGGACAGCGACCAACACTGAAGCTTTCTTT	CASSKSPGTATNTEAFF
TRBV2	.	.	TRBJ2-1	TGTGCCAGCAGGCTGCAGGAGGTCTACAATGAGCAGTTCTTC	CASRLQEVYNEQFF
TRBV20-1	.	.	TRBJ1-6	TGCAGTGCTAGACTCGGGGGTGAAAATAATTCACCCCTCCACTTT	CSARLGGENNSPLHF
TRBV12-3/TRBV12-4	TRBD2	many	TRBJ2-3	TGTGCCAGCAGTTTAGCGTCCTGGGGGGGGTGGTCTTCAGATACGCAGTATTTT	CASSLASWGGWSSDTQYF
TRBV20-1	.	few	TRBJ1-2	TGCAGTGCGACGTCGGGGAGGAACTATGGCTACACCTTC	CSATSGRNYGYTF
TRBV12-3/TRBV12-4	.	few	TRBJ1-4	TGTGCCAGCAGTTTAGATGGTGGGTCTTATGAAAAACTGTTTTTT	CASSLDGGSYEKLFF
TRBV12-3/TRBV12-4	TRBD2	.	TRBJ2-7	TGTGCCAGCAGTTTTGTAACGGGAGGCCCCTACGAGCAGTACTTC	CASSFVTGGPYEQYF
TRBV15	.	many	TRBJ2-1	TGTGCCACCAGCGAGGGGGGAGTCGCTTACAATGAGCAGTTCTTC	CATSEGGVAYNEQFF
TRBV12-3/TRBV12-4	.	.	TRBJ1-4	TGTGCCAGCAGTTTGAGGGGTCGAAATGAAAAACTGTTTTTT	CASSLRGRNEKLFF
TRBV7-9	TRBD1	few	TRBJ2-1	TGTGCCAGCAGCTTTACAGGGGCGCCTATAAATGAGCAGTTCTTC	CASSFTGAPINEQFF
TRBV7-2	.	.	TRBJ1-6	TGTGCCAGCAGCTTAGAACCTCTTGGTTCACCCCTCCACTTT	CASSLEPLGSPLHF
TRBV2	.	many	TRBJ2-1	TGTGCCAGCAGTGAGGACAGCACCTACAATGAGCAGTTCTTC	CASSEDSTYNEQFF
TRBV28	TRBD2	.	TRBJ2-7	TGTGCCAGCAGTTCGGTCCCTAGCGGGGGTATATACGAGCAGTACTTC	CASSSVPSGGIYEQYF
TRBV20-1	.	few	TRBJ2-7	TGCAGTGCTAGAACGACGCTACTCTACGAGCAGTACTTC	CSARTTLLYEQYF
TRBV29-1	.	few	TRBJ1-2	TGCAGCGTTGAGGGGGTCGCGTATGGCTACACCTTC	CSVEGVAYGYTF
TRBV10-3	TRBD1	many	TRBJ2-7	TGTGCCATCAGAGCAGGGGGCGAACAGTACTTC	CAIRAGGEQYF
TRBV7-9	.	.	TRBJ2-7	TGTGCCAGCAGCTTTCGGGACGGGAGCTCCTACGAGCAGTACTTC	CASSFRDGSSYEQYF
TRBV6-5	.	many	TRBJ2-7	TGTGCCAGCAGTTACGGCCAGTACTACGAGCAGTACTTC	CASSYGQYYEQYF
TRBV6-2/TRBV6-3	TRBD1	.	TRBJ2-5	TGTGCCAGCAGACGTCAGGGGGTGGAGACCCAGTACTTC	CASRRQGVETQYF
TRBV5-1	TRBD2	.	TRBJ2-1	TGCGCCAGCAGCTTGCTGGCGGGAGGGTTCTATGAGCAGTTCTTC	CASSLLAGGFYEQFF
TRBV6-9	.	.	TRBJ2-7	TGTGCCAGCAGTTGCCCGACTGTGCCTGGCGAGCAGTACTTC	CASSCPTVPGEQYF
TRBV12-3/TRBV12-4	.	many	TRBJ2-7	TGTGCCAGCAGTCTCAGCGGGACAGGCTACGAGCAGTACTTC	CASSLSGTGYEQYF
TRBV3-1	.	.	TRBJ2-7	TGTGCCAGCAGCCAAGGGCTTGGGACCGACTACGAGCAGTACTTC	CASSQGLGTDYEQYF
TRBV18	TRBD1	.	TRBJ2-7	TGTGCCAGCTCACCATACGGGACAGGGACCACCTACGAGCAGTACTTC	CASSPYGTGTTYEQYF
TRBV11-2	TRBD2	few	TRBJ2-5	TGTGCCAGCAGCTATACTAGCGGGAGTCGAGAGACCCAGTACTTC	CASSYTSGSRETQYF
TRBV29-1	.	many	TRBJ1-1	TGCAGCGTTGGGATAATGAACACTGAAGCTTTCTTT	CSVGIMNTEAFF
TRBV12-3/TRBV12-4	.	few	TRBJ1-1	TGTGCCAGCAGACTCCAGGGGTGGACTGAAGCTTTCTTT	CASRLQGWTEAFF
TRBV20-1	.	.	TRBJ2-3	TGCAGTGCTCTAGCGTCACTTAACACAGATACGCAGTATTTT	CSALASLNTDTQYF
TRBV11-1	TRBD2	many	TRBJ2-5	TGTGCCAGCAGTAGGACTAGCGAAGAGACCCAGTACTTC	CASSRTSEETQYF
TRBV19	.	.	TRBJ2-1	TGTGCCGGCCTCCCGCAGTTCTTC	CAGLPQFF
TRBV7-2	.	many	TRBJ2-3	TGTGCCAGCAGCTTTGGAGTTAAAGATACGCAGTATTTT	CASSFGVKDTQYF
TRBV28	.	many	TRBJ2-1	TGTGCCAGCAGTTTCCAGAACAATGAGCAGTTCTTC	CASSFQNNEQFF
TRBV14	.	many	TRBJ2-3	TGTGCCAGCAGCCCTGACTTGGGTACGCAGTATTTT	CASSPDLGTQYF
TRBV20-1	.	many	TRBJ2-3	TGCAGTGCTGGACGGGGCCAAACGGATACGCAGTATTTT	CSAGRGQTDTQYF
TRBV5-5	.	few	TRBJ1-4	TGTGCCAGCAGCACAACAGCGTCCTGGGGTAATGAAAAACTGTTTTTT	CASSTTASWGNEKLFF
TRBV12-3/TRBV12-4	.	many	TRBJ1-6	TGTGCCAGCAGTCCTGGGGTCGGGGCTTCACCCCTCCACTTT	CASSPGVGASPLHF
TRBV20-1	.	.	TRBJ1-6	TGCAGTGCTAGAGGCTCGGCGACTTGGAATTCACCCCTCCACTTT	CSARGSATWNSPLHF
TRBV12-3/TRBV12-4	.	many	TRBJ2-7	TGTGCCAGCAGTTTTAGGGTCCCGCCCCAGCAGTACTTC	CASSFRVPPQQYF
TRBV7-8	TRBD1	few	TRBJ2-7	TGTGCCAGCAGCCGAGGTTTTCGGGACAGGGCCTACGAGCAGTACTTC	CASSRGFRDRAYEQYF
TRBV10-3	.	.	TRBJ2-3	TGTGCCATCGGGACCACAGATACGCAGTATTTT	CAIGTTDTQYF
TRBV4-3	TRBD1	.	TRBJ1-5	TGCGCCAGCAGCCAAGATTTGGGGGACAGGAGGAATCAGCCCCAGCATTTT	CASSQDLGDRRNQPQHF
TRBV5-1	.	.	TRBJ2-7	TGCGCCAGCAGCTTGGATGTAGGGAACTACGAGCAGTACTTC	CASSLDVGNYEQYF
TRBV5-1	.	.	TRBJ1-4	TGCGCCAGCAGCTTGGGTTTACAGGGCCCCGCGAGTTCTAATGAAAAACTGTTTTTT	CASSLGLQGPASSNEKLFF
TRBV5-6	.	many	TRBJ1-2	TGTGCCAGCAGCTTGATCGGTGACGGGAACAACTATGGCTACACCTTC	CASSLIGDGNNYGYTF
TRBV12-3/TRBV12-4	.	few	TRBJ1-5	TGTGCCAGCAGTCACCGGGAACGGCTTTTTCGCAATCAGCCCCAGCATTTT	CASSHRERLFRNQPQHF
TRBV4-1	.	many	TRBJ2-3	TGCGCCAGCAGCCAAGTGACGGCAGGGGCGCAGTATTTT	CASSQVTAGAQYF
TRBV12-3/TRBV12-4	TRBD1	few	TRBJ1-6	TGTGCCAGCAGGGGTTGGGGACAGACAAATTCACCCCTCCACTTT	CASRGWGQTNSPLHF
TRBV7-8	.	many	TRBJ1-2	TGTGCCAGCAGCCCTCGGGGGCCCGGCTATGGCTACACCTTC	CASSPRGPGYGYTF
TRBV20-1	.	few	TRBJ1-5	TGCAGTGCTAGCGAGTACAAGGGCAATCAGCCCCAGCATTTT	CSASEYKGNQPQHF
TRBV10-3	TRBD1	few	TRBJ1-6	TGTGCCATCAGTGCCCGAGGGGGCAGGGGGAGTACGGATTCACCCCTCCACTTT	CAISARGGRGSTDSPLHF
TRBV7-9	TRBD1	many	TRBJ2-1	TGTGCCAGCAGCTTAGAACAGGGGGCGAAGTTCTTC	CASSLEQGAKFF
TRBV30	.	.	TRBJ1-1	TGTGCCTGGAGTGTGTACGGTGTGGTTGAAGCTTTCTTT	CAWSVYGVVEAFF
TRBV15	.	.	TRBJ2-7	TGTGCCACCAGCAGAGAGTGGGAAACCTACGAGCAGTACTTC	CATSREWETYEQYF
TRBV7-2	.	many	TRBJ2-7	TGTGCCAGCAGCTTCTTTGGGCTGACCTACGAGCAGTACTTC	CASSFFGLTYEQYF
TRBV4-3	.	.	TRBJ1-2	TGCGCCAGCAGCCAAGGGCAGGGAAGTTCCTATGGCTACACCTTC	CASSQGQGSSYGYTF
TRBV28	.	few	TRBJ2-7	TGTGCCCCCTTAGGGCAGGGATACTACGAGCAGTACTTC	CAPLGQGYYEQYF
TRBV20-1	.	.	TRBJ2-1	TGCAGTGCTAGAGCAACGACGGCCGTCTCGCAGTTCTTC	CSARATTAVSQFF
TRBV24-1	.	many	TRBJ2-1	TGTGCCACCAGTGATTCCCACAATGAGCAGTTCTTC	CATSDSHNEQFF
TRBV12-3/TRBV12-4	.	.	TRBJ1-5	TGTGCCAGCAGTTTTTCGGGTTCTCAGCCCCAGCATTTT	CASSFSGSQPQHF